The entry that follows covers one T cell receptor (beta chain) sequence. As yet, its antigen is unknown. One base away lies a much larger clone, so this may be a sequencing read error. Germline CDR1 is SGHRS and CDR2 is YFSETQ. The CDR3 contains 16 residues. V gave up 1 base and J gave up 7 bases; unmatched junction bases: 14. The sample belongs to a study of blood T cells in healthy people across ages. Combining a sample-barcoded 5' primer with a J-beta primer mix, a second PCR ran for roughly 6 to 12 cycles. TCRdb re-called the 5' RACE reads with MiXCR, one entry per CDR3 protein. The data contain about 640,000 distinct CDR3 sequences, under 70% of them singletons. Findings and limits, study-wide: Unsorted PBMC input precluded a conclusive naive versus antigen-experienced comparison. Across the age range, TCR beta diversity per million T cells fell in a roughly linear way. Estimated diversity, derived from one million T cells, was regarded as an underestimate. Versus aged donors, long-lived donors had higher diversity and more naive CD4+ cells.

The sequence came from a man aged 55 to 69 in good health. The chain has TRBV5-1 and TRBJ2-7; 7 bases map to TRBD1. The specimen sequenced was blood. In DNA form, the CDR3 reads TGCGCCAGCAGCTTGATTGCTGGGGACAGCAACAATGAGCAGTACTTC. Protein product: CASSLIAGDSNNEQYF.